This T cell receptor beta chain is drawn from a study of shared clonotypes between healthy human individuals. Whole-study context: A donor's plate count was three for CD4 naive and three for CD4 memory; CD8 naive had two and CD8 memory one.

CDR1 and CDR2 from the germline V gene are SGHDN and FVKESK. CDR3 length: 16 residues. Trimming took off 4 bases at V and 1 base at J, with 16 bases between the two ends. Here immunoSEQ multiplex PCR was the method, and the copy in TCRdb shows in-frame clones only, minus some. Of around 990,000 clones listed, roughly 80% are singletons. Sequences were obtained from memory CD4+ T cells from PBMCs. Documented subset: CD45RA-negative fraction. The clonotype comes from a man aged 18 to 30 in good health. Some clones in this sample may be carry-over from other donors' samples. The chain recombines TRBV14 with TRBJ1-1; D possibly corresponds to TRBD1 (5 bases). The CDR3 coding sequence is TGTGCCAGCAGCCCCATTGGCGGGGGGAAGAACACTGAAGCTTTCTTT. Translation gives CASSPIGGGKNTEAFF.